This TCR beta chain was retrieved from a study of blood T cells in healthy people across ages. Isolation of PBMCs gave at least 6.5 million cells per sample. Samples each had at least 5 micrograms of total RNA extracted. Regarding the study as a whole: More naive CD4+ cells and higher diversity marked long-lived donors relative to aged donors. A roughly linear fall in TCR beta diversity per million T cells was seen with increasing age.

The CDR3 runs 15 residues. The V gene's germline CDR1 is MNHNY and CDR2 SVGAGI (reference sequence). V was pared by 0 bases and J by 5 bases, with 7 bases of the junction left unmatched. Sample-barcoded 5' priming and a J-beta primer mix drove a second PCR of about 6 to 12 cycles. TCRdb reprocessed the 5' RACE reads via MiXCR and lists one record per CDR3 protein. The sample holds around 2 million distinct CDR3 sequences, about 39% seen once. Only a few counts were recorded for this clonotype. Its target is unknown. V and J are TRBV6-6 and TRBJ2-7, with 7 bases fitting TRBD2. The sample comprised blood. This TCR was sampled from a human donor in good health. Here the CDR3 reads CASSYSSGGVDEQYF. CDR3 coding DNA: TGTGCCAGCAGTTACTCGTCGGGAGGAGTCGACGAGCAGTACTTC.